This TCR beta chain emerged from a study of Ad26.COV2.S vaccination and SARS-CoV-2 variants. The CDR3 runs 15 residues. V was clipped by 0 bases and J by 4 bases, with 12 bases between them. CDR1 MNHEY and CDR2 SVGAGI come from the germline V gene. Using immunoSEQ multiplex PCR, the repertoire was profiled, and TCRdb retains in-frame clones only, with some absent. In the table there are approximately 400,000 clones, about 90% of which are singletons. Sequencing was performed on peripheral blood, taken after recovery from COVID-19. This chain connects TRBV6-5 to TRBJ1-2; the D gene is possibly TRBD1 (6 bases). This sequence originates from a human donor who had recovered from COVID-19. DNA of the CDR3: TGTGCCAGCAGTTACTCGAGCGGGGGCTTCTATGGCTACACCTTC. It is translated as CASSYSSGGFYGYTF.